This T cell receptor beta chain derives from a study of blood T cell repertoires in COVID-19 (TCRdb year 2020). Notes on the research overall: Collaborator samples came from the United States, Italy and Spain and covered acute and convalescent phases of COVID-19. The prospective study material was composed of cDNA or gDNA derived from T cells, B-cell-depleted T cells, or PBMCs. Subjects who had been exposed to COVID-19, were actively infected with it, or had recovered from it provided the deeply sampled blood TCRbeta repertoires that made up the dataset. The repertoires were released in a freely available public database meant as a resource for research on the immune response to SARS-CoV-2. Samples were obtained from the ongoing ImmuneRACE study (first 160 participants) and from 1,000 to 1,500 subjects provided by 6 global collaborators. A de-identified subject ID, COVID-19 status, age in years and sex were almost always included in the sample metadata. Where available, HLA class I and class II types were taken from metadata supplied by the sample provider and were not determined by assay-based typing. The research as a whole found: Clinical and demographic metadata were provided uncurated, with the amount varying by source and participant.

Each collaborating institution followed its own protocols to collect whole blood in K2EDTA tubes. For TCRbeta analysis, collaborator samples were shipped as frozen whole blood, as isolated PBMCs, or as DNA extracted from either sample type. The immunoSEQ Assay, a bias-controlled multiplex PCR, was used to amplify TCRbeta CDR3 regions from genomic DNA. Concerning the study's data processing: Nucleated cell counts per sample were estimated from amplification of reference gene primers within the assay. Sequence reads were collapsed and filtered to measure the absolute abundance of every unique TCRbeta CDR3 rearrangement. For each sample, productive Simpson clonality was calculated by taking the square root of Simpson's diversity index across productive rearrangements. TCRdb's version of the immuneACCESS table is confined to in-frame rearrangements and falls short of the full clone set. An unresolved V gene accounts for under half of the shortfall where checked; the remainder is of unknown origin. V, J and clone size derive from that table, while D and trimming were established from the DNA sequence. The sample table shows a few hundred thousand clones, and 75% to 90% are seen once. Together, the top ten hold around 0.84% of the sample.

Only one count was recorded for this clone. Its specific antigen is unknown. Per-nucleotide qualities are absent, and no much larger clonotype sits a single base away. CDR1 and CDR2, per the germline V gene, are SGHRS and YFSETQ. CDR3 length: 15 amino acids, cysteine to phenylalanine. The read is trimmed to its CDR3 DNA, 45 bases read in frame from base 1. Relative to germline, V is missing 0 bases and J is missing 8 bases, with 7 bases of the junction outside any gene match. The chain joins TRBV5-1 to TRBJ1-4; 7 bases in the middle match TRBD1. This TCR was recovered from a man aged 25 to 40 with acute or convalescent COVID-19. What was sequenced was peripheral blood. The CDR3 protein is CASSLGRTGEEKLFF. The nucleotide sequence is given as TGCGCCAGCAGCTTGGGCCGAACAGGGGAAGAAAAACTGTTTTTT. Beyond the CDR3, the reference TRBV5-1 and TRBJ1-4 genes provide the residues; the full variable domain reads: KAGVTQTPRYLIKTRGQQVTLSCSPISGHRSVSWYQQTPGQGLQFLFEYFSETQRNKGNFPGRFSGRQFSNSRSEMNVSTLELGDSALYLCASSLGRTGEEKLFFGSGTQLSVL.